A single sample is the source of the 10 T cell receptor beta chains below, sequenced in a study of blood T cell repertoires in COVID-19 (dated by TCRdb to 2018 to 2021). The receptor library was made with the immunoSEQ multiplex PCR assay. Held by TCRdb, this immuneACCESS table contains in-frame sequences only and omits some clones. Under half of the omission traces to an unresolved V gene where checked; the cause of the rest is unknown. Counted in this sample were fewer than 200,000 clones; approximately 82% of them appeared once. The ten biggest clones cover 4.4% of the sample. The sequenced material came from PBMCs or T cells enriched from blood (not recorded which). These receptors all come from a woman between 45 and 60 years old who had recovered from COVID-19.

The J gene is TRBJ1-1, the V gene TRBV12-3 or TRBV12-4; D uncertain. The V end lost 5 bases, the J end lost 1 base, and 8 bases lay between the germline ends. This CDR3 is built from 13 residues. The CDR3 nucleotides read TGTGCCAGCAGTCCGCGACAGAACACTGAAGCTTTCTTT. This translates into CASSPRQNTEAFF.

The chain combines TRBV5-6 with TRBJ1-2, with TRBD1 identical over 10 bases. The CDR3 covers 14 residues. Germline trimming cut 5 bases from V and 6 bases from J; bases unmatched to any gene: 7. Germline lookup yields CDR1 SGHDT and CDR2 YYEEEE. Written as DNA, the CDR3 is TGTGCCAGCAGGTGGACGGGACAGGGGAATGGCTACACCTTC. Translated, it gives CASRWTGQGNGYTF.

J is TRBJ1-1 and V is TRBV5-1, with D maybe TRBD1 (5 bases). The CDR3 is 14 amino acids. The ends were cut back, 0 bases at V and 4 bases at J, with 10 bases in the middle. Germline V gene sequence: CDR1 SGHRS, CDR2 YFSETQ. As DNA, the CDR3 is TGCGCCAGCAGCTTGGGTGGGGGAGGCACTGAAGCTTTCTTT. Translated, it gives CASSLGGGGTEAFF.

The CDR3 is CASSVGGDLGGDTQYF. CDR3 bases: TGTGCCAGCAGCGTAGGAGGGGATCTGGGGGGAGATACGCAGTATTTT. The chain recombines TRBV9 with TRBJ2-3, with TRBD2 as a possible D gene (6 bases). The V gene's germline CDR1 is SGDLS and CDR2 YYNGEE. This CDR3 is 16 amino acids long. V dropped 0 bases and J dropped 5 bases, with 16 bases sitting between them.

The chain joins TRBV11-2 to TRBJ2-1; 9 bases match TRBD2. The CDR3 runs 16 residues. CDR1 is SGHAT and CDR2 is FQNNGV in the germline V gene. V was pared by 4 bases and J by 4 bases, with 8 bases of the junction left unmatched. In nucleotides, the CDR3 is TGTGCCAGCAGCTCCGCCATGGCGGGAGGGTACAATGAGCAGTTCTTC. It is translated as CASSSAMAGGYNEQFF.

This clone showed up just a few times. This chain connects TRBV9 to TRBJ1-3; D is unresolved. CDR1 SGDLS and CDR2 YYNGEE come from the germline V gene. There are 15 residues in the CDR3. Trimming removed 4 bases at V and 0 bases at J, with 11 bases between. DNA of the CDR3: TGTGCCAGCAGCTATGGGAGTTCCTCTGGAAACACCATATATTTT. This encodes CASSYGSSSGNTIYF.

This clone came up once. The CDR3 nucleotides are TGTGCCAGCAGTTTAGCGAGCGCCGGGGAGCTGTTTTTT. It codes for CASSLASAGELFF. The chain links TRBV12-3 or TRBV12-4 to TRBJ2-2; D call uncertain. This CDR3 is built from 13 residues. V gave up 0 bases and J gave up 6 bases, with 5 bases separating them.

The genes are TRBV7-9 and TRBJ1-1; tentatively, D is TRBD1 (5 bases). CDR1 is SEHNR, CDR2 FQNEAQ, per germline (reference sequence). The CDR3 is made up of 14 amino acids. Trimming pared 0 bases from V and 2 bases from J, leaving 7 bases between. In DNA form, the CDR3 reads TGTGCCAGCAGCTTAGCGACAGTAAACACTGAAGCTTTCTTT. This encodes CASSLATVNTEAFF.

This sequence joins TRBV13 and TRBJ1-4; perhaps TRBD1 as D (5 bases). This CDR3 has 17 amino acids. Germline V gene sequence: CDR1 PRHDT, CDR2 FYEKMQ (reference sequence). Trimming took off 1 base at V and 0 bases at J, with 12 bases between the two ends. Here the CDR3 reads CASSLASGGATNEKLFF. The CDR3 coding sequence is TGTGCCAGCAGCTTAGCATCGGGGGGAGCAACTAATGAAAAACTGTTTTTT.

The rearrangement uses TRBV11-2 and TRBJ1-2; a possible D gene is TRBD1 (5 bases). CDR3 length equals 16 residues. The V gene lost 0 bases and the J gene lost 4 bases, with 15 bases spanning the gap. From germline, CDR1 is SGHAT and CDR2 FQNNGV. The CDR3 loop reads CASSLDLTRGGYGYTF. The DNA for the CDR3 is TGTGCCAGCAGCTTAGATCTCACGCGGGGCGGCTATGGCTACACCTTC.